Listed here are 2 T cell receptor beta chains from one sample, sequenced in a study of blood T cell repertoires in COVID-19. The method was immunoSEQ multiplex PCR; TCRdb's version includes in-frame clones alone and lacks a portion of them. Of some 310,000 clones in the sample, 90% were seen once. The source material was peripheral blood. Every receptor here comes from a woman aged 25 to 39 with COVID-19, enrolled during active disease.

This clone appeared a single time. The rearrangement uses TRBV10-3 and TRBJ1-2; 9 bases map to TRBD1. The CDR3 consists of 15 residues. J gave up 0 bases and V 5 bases, and 4 bases lay outside the gene matches. Looked up from germline, CDR1 is ENHRY and CDR2 is SYGVKD. The CDR3: CAISRQGEANYGYTF. CDR3 DNA sequence: TGTGCCATCAGTCGACAGGGGGAGGCTAACTATGGCTACACCTTC.

The rearrangement joins TRBV9 to TRBJ2-1; 7 nucleotides match TRBD2. This CDR3 is built from 15 residues. CDR1 SGDLS and CDR2 YYNGEE come from the germline V gene. V trimming: 1 base; J trimming: 2 bases; junction bases outside the gene matches: 3. For the CDR3, the DNA is TGTGCCAGCAGCGTACGGGAGGCCCCCTACAATGAGCAGTTCTTC. Translating it yields CASSVREAPYNEQFF.